The 20 T cell receptor beta chains reported below all come from one sample, sequenced in a study of blood T cell repertoires in COVID-19. The method was immunoSEQ multiplex PCR; TCRdb's version includes in-frame clones alone and lacks a portion of them. The sample contains 12,000 to 15,000 clones, 70% to 75% of which appear only once. Sequencing was done on a sample of peripheral blood. The receptors were sampled from a man aged 55 to 69 with acute or convalescent COVID-19.

A few counts support this clone. This CDR3 is CASSEVGGGIGETQYF. CDR3 nucleotides: TGTGCCAGCAGTGAAGTTGGGGGGGGGATCGGAGAGACCCAGTACTTC. The rearrangement uses TRBV6-1 and TRBJ2-5; 7 nucleotides agree with TRBD2. V lost 1 base, J lost 4 bases, and 9 bases stayed unmatched. The CDR3 has 16 residues. Germline V gene data show CDR1 as MNHNS and CDR2 as SASEGT.

This rearrangement joins TRBV11-2 to TRBJ2-1, with D unresolved. The CDR3 runs 15 residues. Germline values: CDR1 SGHAT, CDR2 FQNNGV. Between the trimmed V and J ends, which lost 1 base and 0 bases, there was a span of 7 bases. CDR3 bases: TGTGCCAGCAGCTTAGTGGTGAGCTCCTACAATGAGCAGTTCTTC. Amino acid sequence: CASSLVVSSYNEQFF.

This chain connects TRBV10-3 to TRBJ1-5, with unresolved D. Germline values: CDR1 ENHRY, CDR2 SYGVKD. The V gene lost 5 bases and the J gene lost 0 bases, with 5 bases spanning the gap. CDR3 length equals 13 residues. This CDR3 reads CAISRNSNQPQHF. CDR3 nucleotides: TGTGCCATCAGTCGTAATAGCAATCAGCCCCAGCATTTT.

The chain couples TRBV9 to TRBJ1-4; TRBD1 aligns across 9 bases. The germline V gene encodes CDR1 SGDLS and CDR2 YYNGEE. Trimming cost V 4 bases and J 8 bases; bases outside gene matches: 6. The CDR3 has 14 amino acids. The CDR3 coding sequence is TGTGCCAGCAGCCCCGGGACAGGGAGCGAAAAACTGTTTTTT. It yields the protein CASSPGTGSEKLFF.

This rearrangement joins TRBV6-2 or TRBV6-3 to TRBJ1-2; 10 nucleotides line up with TRBD1. There are 13 residues in the CDR3. Germline V gives CDR1 MNHEY, CDR2 SVGEGT. V was pared by 6 bases and J by 8 bases, with 6 bases of the junction left unmatched. The CDR3 sequence is CASSKDRGEGYTF. Here the CDR3 DNA reads TGTGCCAGCAGCAAGGACAGGGGGGAAGGCTACACCTTC.

This chain connects TRBV6-5 to TRBJ2-7, with 9 bases lining up with TRBD1. Germline V gives CDR1 MNHEY, CDR2 SVGAGI. CDR3 length equals 16 residues. The V segment lost 4 bases and the J segment 3 bases; nucleotides outside the gene matches: 10. As DNA, the CDR3 is TGTGCCAGCAGTTTCCCACACGGACAGGGGAGCTACGAGCAGTACTTC. Translating gives CASSFPHGQGSYEQYF.

The V gene is TRBV4-1, the J gene TRBJ2-6; D perhaps matches TRBD1 (6 bases). Trimming took 1 base from V and 1 from J, leaving 8 bases between them. The CDR3 loop spans 16 amino acids. CDR1 and CDR2 from the germline V gene are MGHRA and YSYEKL. For the CDR3, the DNA is TGCGCCAGCAGCCAAGTCCAGGGGTCTGGGGCCAACGTCCTGACTTTC. Translated: CASSQVQGSGANVLTF.

The chain joins TRBV5-1 to TRBJ1-2; TRBD1 aligns across 7 bases. With 4 bases clipped from V and 5 bases from J, the junction kept 20 bases outside the gene matches. The germline gives CDR1 SGHRS, CDR2 YFSETQ. This CDR3 contains 18 residues. The CDR3 region has the DNA TGCGCCAGCAGCACACTTGGGATTTACAGGGGCGATGGGTATGGCTACACCTTC. Translating it yields CASSTLGIYRGDGYGYTF.

The V gene is TRBV12-3 or TRBV12-4, the J gene TRBJ2-7; D is ambiguous. There are 13 residues in the CDR3. V shed 6 bases and J shed 6 bases, with 15 bases lying between them. For the CDR3, the DNA is TGTGCCAGCAGCCTCACCCCGCCGGGCGAGCAGTACTTC. Its translation: CASSLTPPGEQYF.

The rearrangement joins TRBV30 to TRBJ2-3, with D perhaps TRBD2 (6 bases). Germline V gives CDR1 GTSNPN, CDR2 SVGIG (reference sequence). Between the trimmed V and J ends, which lost 0 bases and 1 base, there was a span of 8 bases. The CDR3 has 14 amino acids. CDR3 sequence reads: CAWSVVAGTDTQYF. For the CDR3, the DNA is TGTGCCTGGAGTGTCGTAGCGGGCACAGATACGCAGTATTTT.

This clone has only a few counts. The rearrangement uses TRBV10-3 and TRBJ2-5, with TRBD2 matching over 7 bases. Germline-derived CDR1 and CDR2 are ENHRY and SYGVKD. J lost 5 bases, V lost 8 bases, and 5 bases had no gene match. This CDR3 contains 12 residues. This chain's CDR3 is CAIRREQETQYF. As DNA, the CDR3 is TGTGCCATCCGGCGGGAGCAGGAGACCCAGTACTTC.

The chain links TRBV7-9 to TRBJ2-5; TRBD1 agrees at 8 bases. This CDR3 comprises 14 residues. The ends lost 5 bases at V and 5 bases at J; junction bases unmatched: 7. Germline lookup yields CDR1 SEHNR and CDR2 FQNEAQ (reference sequence). The CDR3 DNA sequence: TGTGCCAGCAGCCCTAGGACAGGGTTCGAGACCCAGTACTTC. It translates to CASSPRTGFETQYF.

The table lists this clone with a few counts. V gene TRBV6-5 combines with J gene TRBJ2-7; D perhaps matches TRBD2 (5 bases). Germline lookup yields CDR1 MNHEY and CDR2 SVGAGI. V shed 5 bases and J shed 7 bases, with 18 bases lying between them. The CDR3 has 14 amino acids. The CDR3 loop reads CASSPGNPPWEQYF. For the CDR3, the DNA is TGTGCCAGCAGTCCGGGGAATCCCCCCTGGGAGCAGTACTTC.

The V call is TRBV7-9, the J call TRBJ1-2, with D possibly being TRBD1 (5 bases). This CDR3 is 14 amino acids long. Deletions cut 2 bases from V and 8 bases from J, with 15 bases between. Germline V lookup: CDR1 SEHNR, CDR2 FQNEAQ (reference sequence). The CDR3 is CASSLIPTALGYTF. In nucleotides, the CDR3 is TGTGCCAGCAGCTTAATTCCGACAGCTTTAGGCTACACCTTC.

The chain is built from TRBV2 and TRBJ2-7; 7 bases align to TRBD1. Germline-derived CDR1 and CDR2 are SNHLY and FYNNEI. With V trimmed by 10 bases and J by 5 bases, 8 bases remained unmatched. CDR3 length equals 12 residues. The CDR3 coding sequence is TGTGCCATCGGAGACAGGGTCAACGAGCAGTACTTC. It is translated as CAIGDRVNEQYF.

J is TRBJ1-6 and V is TRBV6-5, with D uncertain. The germline V and J ends were trimmed by 6 bases and 7 bases, with 16 bases remaining between them. The germline V gene encodes CDR1 MNHEY and CDR2 SVGAGI. The CDR3 consists of 15 residues. CDR3 bases: TGTGCCAGCAGACCAACAGACACGGCCAATTCACCCCTCCACTTT. Amino acids: CASRPTDTANSPLHF.

The chain recombines TRBV20-1 with TRBJ2-3; 10 positions agree with TRBD2. V lost 3 bases and J lost 0; bases outside the gene matches: 18. This CDR3 contains 20 residues. Germline V gives CDR1 DFQATT, CDR2 SNEGSKA (reference sequence). CDR3 bases: TGCAGTGCTAGTCTTGGGAGCGGGGGGGGCCAAGCGGCTAGCACAGATACGCAGTATTTT. Translation: CSASLGSGGGQAASTDTQYF.

The chain links TRBV19 to TRBJ1-2; the D gene is possibly TRBD1 (5 bases). V dropped 1 base and J dropped 2 bases, with 20 bases sitting between them. Germline CDR1 LNHDA, CDR2 SQIVND (reference sequence). The CDR3 loop spans 18 amino acids. The CDR3 sequence: CASSIAPLIGGINYGYTF. DNA for the CDR3: TGTGCCAGTAGTATAGCACCGCTTATCGGGGGGATAAACTATGGCTACACCTTC.

In this sample, this clone turned up a few times. This rearrangement joins TRBV3-1 (or the pseudogene TRBV3-2) to TRBJ1-2, with TRBD1 as a possible D gene (6 bases). This CDR3 is built from 14 residues. V shed 4 bases and J shed 4 bases, with 13 bases lying between them. In germline, CDR1 is LGHDT, CDR2 YNNKEL (reference sequence). The CDR3 protein is CASSPRGGLYGYTF. CDR3 DNA sequence: TGTGCCAGCAGCCCTCGAGGGGGTCTCTATGGCTACACCTTC.

The V and J genes are TRBV6-5 and TRBJ1-1; D remains unclear. Between the trimmed V and J ends, which lost 7 bases and 6 bases, there was a span of 15 bases. Germline CDR1 and CDR2: MNHEY and SVGAGI. The CDR3 consists of 13 residues. CDR3 in amino acids: CASTTSGRAEAFF. The CDR3 bases are TGTGCCAGCACCACGAGTGGGCGCGCTGAAGCTTTCTTT.